A selection of T cell receptor beta chains follows, all from one sample in a study of cytomegalovirus exposure and HLA in healthy donors. The method was immunoSEQ multiplex PCR; TCRdb's version includes in-frame clones alone and lacks a portion of them. The sample holds about 130,000 clones, about 85% seen once. Sequencing was done on a sample of PBMCs. The receptors were sampled from a young man in good health and CMV-seropositive. The CDR3 runs from the conserved cysteine through the conserved F or W. A D gene is named only where the DNA matches it firmly. Size is stated for part of the rows, as once, few or many counts, or as a class when the clone is expanded.

CASSPAYEQYF	TGTGCCAGCAGCCCGGCCTACGAGCAGTACTTC	TRBV6-1	NA	TRBJ2-7	NA
CATSRVRESGANVLTF	TGTGCCACCAGCAGAGTCCGGGAATCTGGGGCCAACGTCCTGACTTTC	TRBV15	NA	TRBJ2-6	NA
CASSLRTGVLWPVRAFF	TGTGCCAGCAGCTTGAGGACAGGCGTTTTGTGGCCGGTGAGAGCTTTCTTT	TRBV5-5	TRBD1	TRBJ1-1	NA
CAISDGRGGETQYF	TGTGCCATCAGTGACGGCAGGGGCGGAGAGACCCAGTACTTC	TRBV10-3	NA	TRBJ2-5	NA
CASSEAGGTNEQFF	TGTGCCAGCAGTGAGGCGGGAGGTACCAATGAGCAGTTCTTC	TRBV6-4	TRBD2	TRBJ2-1	few
CASSVEARAPLHF	TGTGCCAGCAGTGTCGAGGCCCGGGCACCCCTCCACTTT	TRBV2	NA	TRBJ1-6	few
CASSLRGFRGVLVEKLFF	TGTGCCAGCAGCTTGCGGGGTTTTCGGGGGGTTCTTGTTGAAAAACTGTTTTTT	TRBV5-5	NA	TRBJ1-4	NA
CASSFDRAAGNTIYF	TGTGCCAGCAGCTTTGACAGGGCGGCTGGAAACACCATATATTTT	TRBV7-9	TRBD1	TRBJ1-3	NA
CASSETGDTEAFF	TGTGCCAGTAGCGAAACAGGGGACACTGAAGCTTTCTTT	TRBV19	TRBD1	TRBJ1-1	NA
CASSFGRDGEQFF	TGTGCCAGCAGCTTTGGTCGGGATGGCGAGCAGTTCTTC	TRBV7-2	NA	TRBJ2-1	NA
CASSQGEWTEAFF	TGTGCCAGCAGCCAGGGTGAGTGGACTGAAGCTTTCTTT	TRBV28	NA	TRBJ1-1	NA
CASSLKGSTDTQYF	TGTGCCAGCAGCTTGAAAGGGAGTACAGATACGCAGTATTTT	TRBV7-9	NA	TRBJ2-3	NA
CATSRGITGGARYGYTF	TGTGCCACCAGCAGAGGGATCACAGGGGGCGCGCGGTATGGCTACACCTTC	TRBV15	TRBD1	TRBJ1-2	once
CAISQGQGASAFF	TGTGCCATCAGCCAGGGACAGGGGGCGTCAGCTTTCTTT	TRBV10-3	TRBD1	TRBJ1-1	NA
CASSPPDRNQETQYF	TGTGCCAGCTCACCCCCCGACAGGAATCAAGAGACCCAGTACTTC	TRBV18	NA	TRBJ2-5	NA
CASSYSRRREGPELFF	TGTGCCAGCAGTTACTCGCGACGGCGGGAGGGCCCAGAGCTGTTTTTT	TRBV6-5	TRBD2	TRBJ2-2	NA
CASSVGPRLAKNIQYF	TGTGCCAGCAGCGTAGGCCCTCGGTTGGCCAAAAACATTCAGTACTTC	TRBV9	NA	TRBJ2-4	NA
CASRPSRDRVHEQFF	TGTGCCAGCAGGCCTTCTCGGGACAGGGTACATGAGCAGTTCTTC	TRBV6-5	TRBD1	TRBJ2-1	NA
CASSEARAGLGYGYTF	TGTGCCAGCAGTGAAGCCAGGGCAGGTCTTGGGTATGGCTACACCTTC	TRBV25-1	NA	TRBJ1-2	NA
CASSQTGYHEQYF	TGTGCCAGCAGCCAGACAGGGTACCACGAGCAGTACTTC	TRBV7-2	TRBD1	TRBJ2-7	NA
CASSPSIREPYEQYF	TGTGCCAGCAGTCCTTCGATCAGGGAACCCTACGAGCAGTACTTC	TRBV5-4	NA	TRBJ2-7	NA
CASSPSGQDYEQYF	TGTGCCAGCTCACCCTCAGGACAGGACTACGAGCAGTACTTC	TRBV18	TRBD1	TRBJ2-7	NA
CASSQTRGRGYTF	TGTGCCAGCAGCCAAACGCGGGGACGAGGCTACACCTTC	TRBV5-8	NA	TRBJ1-2	NA
CASSRNWDTSYGYTF	TGTGCCAGCAGCCGAAACTGGGACACTTCCTATGGCTACACCTTC	TRBV7-2	NA	TRBJ1-2	NA
CASSTNHRDRGYQPQHF	TGTGCCAGTAGTACAAATCACCGGGACAGGGGCTATCAGCCCCAGCATTTT	TRBV19	TRBD1	TRBJ1-5	NA
CASSLNYRAVDSPLHF	TGTGCCAGCAGCTTGAACTACAGGGCCGTAGATTCACCCCTCCACTTT	TRBV13	NA	TRBJ1-6	NA
CASSPGQGDSPLHF	TGCGCCAGCAGCCCGGGACAGGGAGATTCACCCCTCCACTTT	TRBV5-1	TRBD1	TRBJ1-6	NA
CASESTGSGVEGYTF	TGCGCCAGTGAGTCGACGGGTAGCGGTGTTGAGGGCTACACCTTC	TRBV5-1	NA	TRBJ1-2	once
CAIREGLDETDTQYF	TGTGCCATCAGAGAGGGACTAGACGAAACAGATACGCAGTATTTT	TRBV10-3	TRBD2	TRBJ2-3	NA
CASNPEAFF	TGTGCCAGCAATCCGGAAGCTTTCTTT	TRBV7-9	NA	TRBJ1-1	NA
CAIQGATNTGELFF	TGTGCCATCCAAGGGGCCACGAACACCGGGGAGCTGTTTTTT	TRBV10-3	NA	TRBJ2-2	few
CASSDVSSYEQYF	TGTGCCAGCAGCGATGTGAGCTCCTACGAGCAGTACTTC	TRBV7-8	NA	TRBJ2-7	NA
CASSLGPGGRLHTEAFF	TGTGCCAGCAGCTTAGGGCCAGGGGGCAGGTTGCACACTGAAGCTTTCTTT	TRBV7-2	TRBD1	TRBJ1-1	NA
CASSPSSLQGANYGYTF	TGTGCCAGCAGCCCGAGTAGTCTGCAGGGGGCTAACTATGGCTACACCTTC	TRBV7-2	TRBD1	TRBJ1-2	NA
CASTPPGDNQPQHF	TGTGCCAGCACCCCACCGGGGGACAATCAGCCCCAGCATTTT	TRBV6-1	NA	TRBJ1-5	few
CASSQSNTGELFF	TGTGCCAGCAGTCAGTCGAACACCGGGGAGCTGTTTTTT	TRBV6-5	NA	TRBJ2-2	NA
CASSQLVSHEQYF	TGTGCCAGCAGCCAGCTAGTTTCCCACGAGCAGTACTTC	TRBV4-2	NA	TRBJ2-7	NA
CASSNRVTEAFF	TGTGCCAGCAGTAACCGGGTGACTGAAGCTTTCTTT	TRBV7-9	NA	TRBJ1-1	few
CSSSLDPWGRDNYGYTF	TGTTCCAGCAGCTTAGACCCCTGGGGCAGGGATAACTATGGCTACACCTTC	TRBV7-9	NA	TRBJ1-2	NA
CASSYRGTEAFF	TGCGCCAGCAGTTACAGGGGGACTGAAGCTTTCTTT	TRBV10-2	TRBD1	TRBJ1-1	once
CASSSGSNQPQHF	TGCGCCAGCAGCTCAGGTAGCAATCAGCCCCAGCATTTT	TRBV5-1	NA	TRBJ1-5	NA
CASSVGDRLQETQYF	TGTGCCAGCAGCGTAGGGGACAGACTACAAGAGACCCAGTACTTC	TRBV9	TRBD1	TRBJ2-5	NA
CATKGQGAPSQPQHF	TGTGCCACCAAGGGCCAGGGGGCGCCGAGTCAGCCCCAGCATTTT	TRBV6-1	TRBD1	TRBJ1-5	NA
CSSSRARGLADYEQYF	TGTTCCAGCAGCAGAGCAAGAGGACTAGCGGACTACGAGCAGTACTTC	TRBV7-9	TRBD2	TRBJ2-7	NA
CASSKGSKSSTVTGDSDTGELFF	TGTGCCAGCAGCAAAGGTTCTAAGTCTTCCACCGTGACCGGGGATTCGGACACCGGGGAGCTGTTTTTT	TRBV21-1	NA	TRBJ2-2	NA
CASRTGVYGYTF	TGTGCCAGTAGGACAGGGGTCTATGGCTACACCTTC	TRBV6-5	TRBD1	TRBJ1-2	few
CASSHGGAGGYTF	TGCGCCAGCAGCCATGGGGGGGCGGGGGGCTACACCTTC	TRBV4-1	NA	TRBJ1-2	NA
CASSSVRGTEAFF	TGCGCCAGCAGTAGTGTGCGAGGGACTGAAGCTTTCTTT	TRBV10-1	NA	TRBJ1-1	NA
CASSETMLAGETQYF	TGTGCCAGCAGTGAGACTATGTTGGCTGGTGAGACCCAGTACTTC	TRBV27	NA	TRBJ2-5	once
CATSRTGTGANVLTF	TGTGCCACCAGCAGAACAGGGACTGGGGCCAACGTCCTGACTTTC	TRBV15	NA	TRBJ2-6	NA
CASRADSNNSPLHF	TGTGCCAGCAGAGCGGACAGTAATAATTCACCCCTCCACTTT	TRBV6-4	NA	TRBJ1-6	few
CASTLQMNTEAFF	TGTGCCAGTACCCTACAGATGAACACTGAAGCTTTCTTT	TRBV19	NA	TRBJ1-1	NA
CASSPLDPSGGGNTIYF	TGTGCCAGCAGTCCCCTCGACCCCTCCGGGGGAGGAAACACCATATATTTT	TRBV27	NA	TRBJ1-3	NA
CASSQGTGGDRNQPQHF	TGCGCCAGCAGCCAAGGGACAGGGGGCGATCGCAATCAGCCCCAGCATTTT	TRBV4-1	TRBD1	TRBJ1-5	NA
CASSLNLGIEAFF	TGTGCCAGCAGCTTAAATCTCGGGATTGAAGCTTTCTTT	TRBV7-8	NA	TRBJ1-1	few